This TCR beta chain was sequenced for a study of blood T cell repertoires in COVID-19. Study-wide context: The samples span acute and convalescent COVID-19 from the United States, Italy and Spain. T cells, B-cell-depleted T cells, or PBMCs supplied cDNA or gDNA.

The cohort comprised adults aged roughly 18 to 95 years residing in approximately 25 US areas. Two negative PCRs, clearance, or symptom resolution were required of recovered Cohort 3 donors. Germline V gene lookup returns CDR1 MDHEN and CDR2 SYDVKM. V was cut by 3 bases and J by 3 bases, with 8 bases left in between. The CDR3 extends over 13 amino acids. Profiling relied on immunoSEQ multiplex PCR, and the TCRdb table lists in-frame clones only, not all of them. This repertoire shows about 350,000 clones, approximately 89% found once; its top ten account for about 5.2%. The V call is TRBV28, the J call TRBJ1-1; perhaps TRBD1 as D (5 bases). This clonotype was obtained from a woman in her twenties or thirties who had recovered from COVID-19. Sequencing used PBMCs or T cells enriched from blood (not recorded which). For the CDR3, the DNA is TGTGCCAGCAGTTTGGCAGGGTACACTGAAGCTTTCTTT. Translation: CASSLAGYTEAFF.